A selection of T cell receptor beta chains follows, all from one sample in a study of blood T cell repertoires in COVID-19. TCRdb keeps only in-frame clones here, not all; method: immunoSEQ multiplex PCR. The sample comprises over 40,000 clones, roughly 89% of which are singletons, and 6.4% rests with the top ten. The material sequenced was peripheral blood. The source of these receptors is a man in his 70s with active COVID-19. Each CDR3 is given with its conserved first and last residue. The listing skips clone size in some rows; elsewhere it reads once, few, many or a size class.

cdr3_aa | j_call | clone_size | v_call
CASSQDRDYNEQFF | TRBJ2-1 | . | TRBV3-1/TRBV3-2
CASSYPTSGRVTGELFF | TRBJ2-2 | once | TRBV6-2/TRBV6-3
CASRDGDRAGPQHF | TRBJ1-5 | . | TRBV28
CASSLNSLDNEQFF | TRBJ2-1 | . | TRBV13
CASSSTTGNTGELFF | TRBJ2-2 | . | TRBV18
CASSYDRDNEQYF | TRBJ2-7 | . | TRBV6-2/TRBV6-3
CASSHIFSGGASTDTQYF | TRBJ2-3 | . | TRBV5-4
CASSGGSDTQYF | TRBJ2-3 | . | TRBV5-8
CACGLALNTGELFF | TRBJ2-2 | . | TRBV30
CASSLATGAGGFDEQYF | TRBJ2-7 | . | TRBV7-9
CASKSSGTANYEQYF | TRBJ2-7 | . | TRBV19
CASSLAGAPTDTQYF | TRBJ2-3 | . | TRBV11-1
CASSPRGALQGYTF | TRBJ1-2 | . | TRBV3-1/TRBV3-2
CASSDTDRGAEAFF | TRBJ1-1 | . | TRBV6-4
CASSQEGRASNYGYTF | TRBJ1-2 | . | TRBV4-3
CASSPLAGADTQYF | TRBJ2-3 | . | TRBV7-3
CASSFNRVHEQYF | TRBJ2-7 | . | TRBV7-2
CASSEIGTGLEKLFF | TRBJ1-4 | . | TRBV2
CASSQTNYEQYF | TRBJ2-7 | . | TRBV6-6
CASSQDHRRSYNSPLHF | TRBJ1-6 | . | TRBV3-1/TRBV3-2
CASSIAGSGGPDNEQFF | TRBJ2-1 | once | TRBV21-1
CASSLSAGEQYF | TRBJ2-7 | . | TRBV5-6
CASSLGGFRAYNEQFF | TRBJ2-1 | . | TRBV5-1
CASSEVSAASYEQYF | TRBJ2-7 | . | TRBV6-1
CASSKLQGDYGYTF | TRBJ1-2 | . | TRBV6-2/TRBV6-3
CASSPRVPDSPLHF | TRBJ1-6 | . | TRBV6-6
CASSSPAGGVTDTQYF | TRBJ2-3 | . | TRBV11-1
CASSYQQGFSTGELFF | TRBJ2-2 | . | TRBV6-5
CASSWQGVDEQYF | TRBJ2-7 | . | TRBV5-6
CASSQDRSGINTEAFF | TRBJ1-1 | . | TRBV3-1/TRBV3-2
CASSYSSDTQYF | TRBJ2-3 | . | TRBV6-2/TRBV6-3
CASSEVLSATRPDTQYF | TRBJ2-3 | . | TRBV2
CASSRGGVPNTEAFF | TRBJ1-1 | . | TRBV6-2/TRBV6-3
CASSPELDRGLSYEQYF | TRBJ2-7 | . | TRBV19
CASSKRDSQWSRQHF | TRBJ1-5 | . | TRBV28
CASSSRRQALAKNIQYF | TRBJ2-4 | once | TRBV14
CASSPTDRMNTEAFF | TRBJ1-1 | . | TRBV18
CASMAGGYNEQFF | TRBJ2-1 | . | TRBV5-1
CASSQPPGQGRLPGELFF | TRBJ2-2 | . | TRBV6-2/TRBV6-3
CASSSAGRETQYF | TRBJ2-5 | . | TRBV18
CASSRRTGEGSEAFF | TRBJ1-1 | . | TRBV18
CASSELAGGWQETQYF | TRBJ2-5 | . | TRBV6-1
CASSSGGVDTGELFF | TRBJ2-2 | . | TRBV28
CASRGGQGVANEKLFF | TRBJ1-4 | . | TRBV27
CASSTHGHARGTEAFF | TRBJ1-1 | . | TRBV7-9
CASSEGRGNEKLFF | TRBJ1-4 | . | TRBV2
CASSEFRGTEAFF | TRBJ1-1 | . | TRBV6-1
CASRSLNSAFF | TRBJ2-1 | . | TRBV2
CAWRHRDSGYGYTF | TRBJ1-2 | once | TRBV30
CASSFGNTEAFF | TRBJ1-1 | few | TRBV7-9
CASSARGGNQPQHF | TRBJ1-5 | . | TRBV10-2
CASSAQGSSYNEQFF | TRBJ2-1 | . | TRBV19
CASSLLVGDASTDTQYF | TRBJ2-3 | . | TRBV5-1
CASSQDGTGVSPLHF | TRBJ1-6 | . | TRBV4-3
CASSSDPGAGYTEAFF | TRBJ1-1 | . | TRBV6-2/TRBV6-3